The entry below describes one T cell receptor beta chain. This CDR3 contains 18 residues. V trimming: 11 bases; J trimming: 2 bases; junction bases outside the gene matches: 18. The V gene's germline CDR1 is ENHRY and CDR2 SYGVKD. The data originate from a study of T cell responses to AZD1222 COVID-19 vaccine. Measured with immunoSEQ multiplex PCR; TCRdb has only the in-frame clones, and not every one. This table has under 150,000 clones, approximately 90% appearing once. Material: peripheral blood, obtained 28 days after the second AZD1222 dose. The clonotype comes from an adult who received the AZD1222 COVID-19 vaccine. J is TRBJ2-3 and V is TRBV10-3; 11 positions agree with TRBD2. DNA of the CDR3: TGTGCCGTGCTAAAAGCTTCAACTAGCGGGAGAACCACAGATACGCAGTATTTT. Amino acids: CAVLKASTSGRTTDTQYF.